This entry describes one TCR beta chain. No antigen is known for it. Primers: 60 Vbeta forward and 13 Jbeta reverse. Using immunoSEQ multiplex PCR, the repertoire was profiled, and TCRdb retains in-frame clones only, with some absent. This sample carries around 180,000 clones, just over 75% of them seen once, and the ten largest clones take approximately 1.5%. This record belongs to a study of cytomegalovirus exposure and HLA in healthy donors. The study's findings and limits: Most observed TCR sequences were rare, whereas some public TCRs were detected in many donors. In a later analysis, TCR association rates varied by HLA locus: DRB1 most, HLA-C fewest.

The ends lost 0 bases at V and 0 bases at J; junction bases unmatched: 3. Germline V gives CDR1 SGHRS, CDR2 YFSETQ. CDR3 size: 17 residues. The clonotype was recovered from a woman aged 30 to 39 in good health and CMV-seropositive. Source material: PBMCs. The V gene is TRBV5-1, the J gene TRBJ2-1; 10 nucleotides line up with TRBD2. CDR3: CASSLAASGSSYNEQFF. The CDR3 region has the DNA TGCGCCAGCAGCTTGGCGGCTAGCGGGAGCTCCTACAATGAGCAGTTCTTC.